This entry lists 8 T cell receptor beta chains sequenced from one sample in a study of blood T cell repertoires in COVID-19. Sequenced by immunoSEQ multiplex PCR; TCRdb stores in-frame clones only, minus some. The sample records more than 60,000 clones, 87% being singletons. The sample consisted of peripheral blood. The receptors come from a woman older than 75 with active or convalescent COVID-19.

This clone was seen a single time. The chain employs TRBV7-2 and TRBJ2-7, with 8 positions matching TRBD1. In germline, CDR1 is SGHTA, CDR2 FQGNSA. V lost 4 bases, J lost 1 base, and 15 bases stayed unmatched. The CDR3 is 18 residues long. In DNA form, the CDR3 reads TGTGCCAGCAGCTATCGGGCACTCAAGGACAGGGAGTCCTACGAGCAGTACTTC. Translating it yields CASSYRALKDRESYEQYF.

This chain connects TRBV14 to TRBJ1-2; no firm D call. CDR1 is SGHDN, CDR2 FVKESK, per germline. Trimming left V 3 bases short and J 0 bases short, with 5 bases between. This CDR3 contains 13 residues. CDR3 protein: CASSQAPNYGYTF. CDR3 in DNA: TGTGCCAGCAGCCAGGCCCCTAACTATGGCTACACCTTC.

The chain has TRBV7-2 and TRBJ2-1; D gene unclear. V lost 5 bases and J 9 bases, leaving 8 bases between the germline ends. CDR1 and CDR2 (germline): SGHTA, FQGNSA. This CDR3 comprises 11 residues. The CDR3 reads CASSPVREQFF. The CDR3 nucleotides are TGTGCCAGCAGCCCGGTTCGTGAGCAGTTCTTC.

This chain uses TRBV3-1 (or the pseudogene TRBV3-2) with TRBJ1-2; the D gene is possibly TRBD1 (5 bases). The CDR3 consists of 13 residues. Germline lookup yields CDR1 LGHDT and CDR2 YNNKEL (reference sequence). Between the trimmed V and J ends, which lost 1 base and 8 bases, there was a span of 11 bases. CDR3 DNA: TGTGCCAGCAGCCAAGGCAGGGTCCGAGGCTACACCTTC. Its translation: CASSQGRVRGYTF.

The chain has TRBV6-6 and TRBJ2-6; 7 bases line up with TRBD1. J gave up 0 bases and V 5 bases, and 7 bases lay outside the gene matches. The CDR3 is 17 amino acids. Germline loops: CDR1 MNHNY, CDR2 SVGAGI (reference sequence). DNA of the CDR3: TGTGCCAGCAGTCGACGGACAGGCACCTCTGGGGCCAACGTCCTGACTTTC. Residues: CASSRRTGTSGANVLTF.

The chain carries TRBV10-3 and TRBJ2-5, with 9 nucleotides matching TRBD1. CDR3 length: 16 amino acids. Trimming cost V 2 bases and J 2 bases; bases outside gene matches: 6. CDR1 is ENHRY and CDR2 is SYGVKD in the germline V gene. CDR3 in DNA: TGTGCCATCAGTGAGGGGACAGGGCTGGGGCAAGAGACCCAGTACTTC. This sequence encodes CAISEGTGLGQETQYF.

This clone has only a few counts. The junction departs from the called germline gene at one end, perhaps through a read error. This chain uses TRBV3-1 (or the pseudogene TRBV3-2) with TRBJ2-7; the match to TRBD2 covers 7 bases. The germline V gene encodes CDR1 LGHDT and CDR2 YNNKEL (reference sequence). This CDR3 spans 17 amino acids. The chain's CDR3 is CASSQGGGLSPSYGQYF. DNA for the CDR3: TGTGCCAGCAGCCAGGGGGGAGGGTTGTCACCGTCCTACGGGCAGTACTTC.

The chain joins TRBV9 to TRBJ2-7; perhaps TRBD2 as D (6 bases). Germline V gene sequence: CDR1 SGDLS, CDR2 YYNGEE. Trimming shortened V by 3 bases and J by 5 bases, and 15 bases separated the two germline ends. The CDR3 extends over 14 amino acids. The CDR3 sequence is CASSAAGGSNEQYF. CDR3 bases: TGTGCCAGCAGCGCCGCCGGGGGTTCCAACGAGCAGTACTTC.